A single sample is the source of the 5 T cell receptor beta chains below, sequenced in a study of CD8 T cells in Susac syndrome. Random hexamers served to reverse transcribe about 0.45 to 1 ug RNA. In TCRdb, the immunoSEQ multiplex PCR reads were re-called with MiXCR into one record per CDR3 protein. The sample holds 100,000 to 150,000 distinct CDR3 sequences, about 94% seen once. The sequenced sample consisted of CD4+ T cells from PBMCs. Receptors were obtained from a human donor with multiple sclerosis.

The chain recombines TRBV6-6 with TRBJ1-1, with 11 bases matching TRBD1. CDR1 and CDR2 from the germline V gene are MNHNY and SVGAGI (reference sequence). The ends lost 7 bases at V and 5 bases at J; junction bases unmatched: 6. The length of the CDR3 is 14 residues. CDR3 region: CASTIGQGATEAFF. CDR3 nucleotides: TGTGCCAGCACCATCGGACAGGGGGCAACTGAAGCTTTCTTT.

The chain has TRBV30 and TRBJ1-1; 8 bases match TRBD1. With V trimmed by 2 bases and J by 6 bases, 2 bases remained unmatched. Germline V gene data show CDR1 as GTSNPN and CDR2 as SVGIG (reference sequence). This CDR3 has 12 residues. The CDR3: CAWSPGGPEAFF. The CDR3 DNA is TGTGCCTGGAGTCCAGGGGGCCCTGAAGCTTTCTTT.

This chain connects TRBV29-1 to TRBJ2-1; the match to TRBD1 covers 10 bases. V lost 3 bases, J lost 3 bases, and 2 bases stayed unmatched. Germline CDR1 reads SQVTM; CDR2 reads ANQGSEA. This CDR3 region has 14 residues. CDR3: CSVDGTGVYNEQFF. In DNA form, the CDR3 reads TGCAGCGTTGATGGGACAGGGGTCTACAATGAGCAGTTCTTC.

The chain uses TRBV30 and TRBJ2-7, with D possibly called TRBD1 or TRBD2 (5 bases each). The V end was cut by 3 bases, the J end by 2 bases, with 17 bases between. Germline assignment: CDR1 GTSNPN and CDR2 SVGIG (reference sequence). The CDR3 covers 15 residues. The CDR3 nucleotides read TGTGCCTGGAGCCAGACGGGACGGATTACCTACGAGCAGTACTTC. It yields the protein CAWSQTGRITYEQYF.

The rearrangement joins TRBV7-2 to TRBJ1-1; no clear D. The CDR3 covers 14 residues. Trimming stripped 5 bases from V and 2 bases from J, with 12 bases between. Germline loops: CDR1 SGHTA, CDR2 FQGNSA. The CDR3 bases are TGTGCCAGCAGCCCCGGTCCCGGCAACACTGAAGCTTTCTTT. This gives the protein CASSPGPGNTEAFF. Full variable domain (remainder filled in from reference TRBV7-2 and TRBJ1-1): GAGVSQSPSNKVTEKGKDVELRCDPISGHTALYWYRQSLGQGLEFLIYFQGNSAPDKSGLPSDRFSAERTGGSVSTLTIQRTQQEDSAVYLCASSPGPGNTEAFFGQGTRLTVV.